This note documents a single T cell receptor (beta chain) sequence. Its antigen is undetermined. These data come from a study of cytomegalovirus exposure and HLA in healthy donors. General study results and limits: Associated with cytomegalovirus, according to the listing, were around 170 TCR beta chains.

Germline CDR1 and CDR2: SGHTA and FQGTGA. Trimming cost V 1 base and J 0 bases, with 10 bases left between them. This CDR3 is 16 amino acids long. TCRdb's table, derived via immunoSEQ multiplex PCR, lists solely in-frame clones and lacks some. The data show about 43,000 clones, with 92% seen just once and 5.6% held by the top ten. This TCR was sampled from a young man in good health and CMV-seronegative. This rearrangement joins TRBV7-3 to TRBJ2-1, with D possibly TRBD2 on 6 matching bases. The specimen was PBMCs. CDR3 coding DNA: TGTGCCAGCAGCTTAATGGGGGGAAGCTCCTACAATGAGCAGTTCTTC. As protein: CASSLMGGSSYNEQFF.